The next 2 T cell receptor beta chains were all read from a single sample in a study of T cell clonality in common variable immunodeficiency (dated by TCRdb to the mid-2010s). The library was produced with the immunoSEQ multiplex PCR assay. Not all clones reach the TCRdb copy of this immuneACCESS table, which keeps in-frame sequences only. Checked studies attribute under half of the gap to unresolved V genes and leave the rest unexplained. For this sample, around 45,000 clones are listed, none of them singletons. Clones ranked in the top ten supply around 6.3% of the sample. The sequenced sample consisted of peripheral blood mononuclear cells. Receptor source: a person aged 18 to 75 in good health.

This clone was seen repeatedly, ten times or more. The read halts 3 residues ahead of the CDR3 end, with the missing end drawn from the germline J gene. The rearrangement links TRBV20-1 to TRBJ2-3, with TRBD2 matching over 11 bases. Unmatched junction bases numbered 7, after V lost 6 bases and J lost 2 bases. The germline gives CDR1 DFQATT, CDR2 SNEGSKA (reference sequence). CDR3 length: 15 amino acids. CDR3 DNA, as far as it was read: TGCAGTGCCATCGCTAGCGGGGGGCTCACAGATACG. This codes for CSAIASGGLTDT. In full, the CDR3 reads CSAIASGGLTDTQYF.

This clone was picked up many times. The junction shows a germline mismatch at one end, possibly a read error. The CDR3 loop reads CASSQDRAGAGGELFF. The CDR3 bases that were read are TGCGCCAGCAGCCAAGATAGGGCAGGGGCCGGCGGGGAG. The J gene is TRBJ2-2, the V gene TRBV4-2, with a weak D call TRBD1 (6 bases). The read ends 3 residues before the CDR3 terminus; that terminus is restored from the germline J gene. Germline CDR1 and CDR2: LGHNA and YNFKEQ. CDR3 length equals 16 residues.